Following are 2 T cell receptor beta chains from one sample sequenced in a study of cytomegalovirus exposure and HLA in healthy donors. Primers: 60 Vbeta forward and 13 Jbeta reverse. Measured with immunoSEQ multiplex PCR; TCRdb has only the in-frame clones, and not every one. This sample carries 200,000 to 250,000 clones, 83% of them seen once, and the ten largest clones take 1.3% to 1.5%. Sequenced: PBMCs. The receptors shown here come from a girl aged 10-17 years in good health and CMV-seronegative.

The rearrangement joins TRBV7-9 to TRBJ2-3, with D possibly TRBD1 on 5 matching bases. This CDR3 has 19 amino acids. Per the germline V gene, CDR1 is SEHNR and CDR2 is FQNEAQ (reference sequence). Trimming shortened V by 4 bases and J by 2 bases, and 25 bases separated the two germline ends. CDR3 sequence reads: CASSSDSTAPLRNTDTQYF. CDR3 in DNA: TGTGCCAGCAGCTCAGACTCGACAGCCCCACTAAGGAACACAGATACGCAGTATTTT.

The chain has TRBV5-1 and TRBJ1-2, with a possible D match to TRBD1 (5 bases). The length of the CDR3 is 15 residues. CDR1 and CDR2 (germline): SGHRS, YFSETQ. The ends were cut back, 0 bases at V and 2 bases at J, with 11 bases in the middle. The CDR3: CASSLGGTGNYGYTF. CDR3 bases: TGCGCCAGCAGCTTGGGCGGGACGGGAAACTATGGCTACACCTTC.